This is a list of T cell receptor beta chains from one sample in a study of T cell responses to AZD1222 COVID-19 vaccine. The assay was immunoSEQ multiplex PCR, and TCRdb's table has in-frame clones only and misses some. The sample has some 150,000 clones; 75% to 85% are singletons. Sequences were derived from peripheral blood, sampled on day 0 of MenACWY control vaccination. The receptors come from an adult in good health. CDR3s include the opening cysteine and the closing phenylalanine or tryptophan. The order of the fields is CDR3 protein, CDR3 DNA, D gene, clone size, V gene, J gene. A D gene is named only where the DNA matches it firmly. Expanded clones get a size class; other rows say once, few or many, or leave the size out.

CDR3aa: CASSTEHSYNSPLHF
CDR3nt: TGTGCCAGTAGTACAGAACACTCCTATAATTCACCCCTCCACTTT
d_gene: -
abundance: once
v_gene: TRBV19
j_gene: TRBJ1-6

CDR3aa: CAIRLEGTGPNYGYTF
CDR3nt: TGTGCCATCAGGCTGGAGGGGACAGGGCCTAACTATGGCTACACCTTC
d_gene: TRBD1
abundance: -
v_gene: TRBV10-3
j_gene: TRBJ1-2

CDR3aa: CASSLNIGEKLFF
CDR3nt: TGTGCCAGCAGCCTCAACATAGGGGAAAAACTGTTTTTT
d_gene: -
abundance: -
v_gene: TRBV7-3
j_gene: TRBJ1-4

CDR3aa: CASSDPGGADTQYF
CDR3nt: TGTGCCAGCTCAGACCCGGGGGGGGCAGATACGCAGTATTTT
d_gene: TRBD2
abundance: -
v_gene: TRBV18
j_gene: TRBJ2-3

CDR3aa: CASSLELPGGNYGYTF
CDR3nt: TGCGCCAGCAGCTTGGAGTTACCAGGAGGAAACTATGGCTACACCTTC
d_gene: -
abundance: few
v_gene: TRBV5-1
j_gene: TRBJ1-2

CDR3aa: CASSYHGGTEAFF
CDR3nt: TGTGCCAGCAGTTACCATGGGGGCACTGAAGCTTTCTTT
d_gene: -
abundance: few
v_gene: TRBV6-5
j_gene: TRBJ1-1

CDR3aa: CSAYSYGYTF
CDR3nt: TGCAGTGCTTATAGCTATGGCTACACCTTC
d_gene: -
abundance: once
v_gene: TRBV20-1
j_gene: TRBJ1-2

CDR3aa: CSASRSSGGRETQYF
CDR3nt: TGCAGTGCTAGTCGGAGTAGCGGGGGAAGAGAGACCCAGTACTTC
d_gene: TRBD2
abundance: -
v_gene: TRBV20-1
j_gene: TRBJ2-5

CDR3aa: CASSLDGRNNEKLFF
CDR3nt: TGTGCCAGCAGCTTAGATGGACGGAACAATGAAAAACTGTTTTTT
d_gene: -
abundance: -
v_gene: TRBV11-1
j_gene: TRBJ1-4

CDR3aa: CASRPQGADQPQHF
CDR3nt: TGTGCCAGCAGACCGCAGGGGGCCGATCAGCCCCAGCATTTT
d_gene: TRBD1
abundance: -
v_gene: TRBV6-6
j_gene: TRBJ1-5

CDR3aa: CASSPGQSGYTF
CDR3nt: TGTGCCAGCTCACCCGGACAGTCTGGCTACACCTTC
d_gene: -
abundance: -
v_gene: TRBV18
j_gene: TRBJ1-2

CDR3aa: CASSSGGAGRTGANVLTF
CDR3nt: TGCGCCAGCAGCTCCGGTGGGGCAGGGAGGACTGGGGCCAACGTCCTGACTTTC
d_gene: -
abundance: -
v_gene: TRBV5-1
j_gene: TRBJ2-6

CDR3aa: CASILGEGLSQPQHF
CDR3nt: TGTGCCAGCATCTTGGGGGAGGGGCTTAGTCAGCCCCAGCATTTT
d_gene: -
abundance: -
v_gene: TRBV28
j_gene: TRBJ1-5

CDR3aa: CASSLVGPQGVGANVLTF
CDR3nt: TGCGCCAGCAGCTTGGTGGGACCCCAGGGAGTCGGGGCCAACGTCCTGACTTTC
d_gene: -
abundance: -
v_gene: TRBV5-1
j_gene: TRBJ2-6

CDR3aa: CASSLVRASGNTIYF
CDR3nt: TGTGCCAGCAGCTTAGTAAGGGCTTCTGGAAACACCATATATTTT
d_gene: -
abundance: -
v_gene: TRBV7-2
j_gene: TRBJ1-3

CDR3aa: CSVGTPNYGYTF
CDR3nt: TGCAGCGTTGGCACACCTAACTATGGCTACACCTTC
d_gene: -
abundance: -
v_gene: TRBV29-1
j_gene: TRBJ1-2

CDR3aa: CATHPGQGGQPQHF
CDR3nt: TGTGCCACCCATCCGGGACAGGGTGGTCAGCCCCAGCATTTT
d_gene: TRBD1
abundance: once
v_gene: TRBV10-3
j_gene: TRBJ1-5

CDR3aa: CASSEPFTDTQYF
CDR3nt: TGTGCCAGCAGTGAACCCTTCACAGATACGCAGTATTTT
d_gene: -
abundance: -
v_gene: TRBV25-1
j_gene: TRBJ2-3

CDR3aa: CASRVGIAGNQETQYF
CDR3nt: TGCGCCAGCAGAGTGGGGATAGCGGGGAACCAAGAGACCCAGTACTTC
d_gene: TRBD2
abundance: once
v_gene: TRBV5-1
j_gene: TRBJ2-5

CDR3aa: CASIQKRGVEVAFF
CDR3nt: TGTGCCAGTATCCAAAAACGTGGGGTCGAAGTTGCTTTCTTT
d_gene: -
abundance: few
v_gene: TRBV19
j_gene: TRBJ1-1

CDR3aa: CASSITGVETQYF
CDR3nt: TGTGCCAGTAGTATTACAGGGGTGGAGACCCAGTACTTC
d_gene: TRBD1
abundance: -
v_gene: TRBV19
j_gene: TRBJ2-5

CDR3aa: CASSLGLAGGTDTQYF
CDR3nt: TGCGCCAGCAGCCTGGGACTAGCGGGGGGCACAGATACGCAGTATTTT
d_gene: TRBD2
abundance: once
v_gene: TRBV4-1
j_gene: TRBJ2-3

CDR3aa: CATEAGSALGEAFF
CDR3nt: TGTGCCACAGAAGCGGGTTCAGCTTTAGGTGAAGCTTTCTTT
d_gene: -
abundance: -
v_gene: TRBV6-5
j_gene: TRBJ1-1

CDR3aa: CASSSLAIIQGAGGYTF
CDR3nt: TGTGCCAGCAGTTCCCTCGCTATAATACAGGGGGCTGGTGGCTACACCTTC
d_gene: TRBD1
abundance: -
v_gene: TRBV28
j_gene: TRBJ1-2

CDR3aa: CASSDREGPTDTQYF
CDR3nt: TGTGCCAGCAGTGACAGGGAAGGTCCCACAGATACGCAGTATTTT
d_gene: -
abundance: -
v_gene: TRBV25-1
j_gene: TRBJ2-3

CDR3aa: CASSQESSRGTGELFF
CDR3nt: TGCGCCAGCAGCCAAGAATCTTCGCGGGGGACCGGGGAGCTGTTTTTT
d_gene: TRBD2
abundance: -
v_gene: TRBV4-1
j_gene: TRBJ2-2

CDR3aa: CAWSAPLAGSYNEQFF
CDR3nt: TGTGCCTGGAGTGCCCCACTAGCGGGGTCTTACAATGAGCAGTTCTTC
d_gene: TRBD2
abundance: once
v_gene: TRBV30
j_gene: TRBJ2-1

CDR3aa: CATTDREGEAFF
CDR3nt: TGTGCCACCACGGACAGGGAGGGTGAAGCTTTCTTT
d_gene: TRBD1
abundance: few
v_gene: TRBV6-4
j_gene: TRBJ1-1

CDR3aa: CASSPQRNYGYTF
CDR3nt: TGTGCCAGCAGCCCGCAGCGTAACTATGGCTACACCTTC
d_gene: -
abundance: -
v_gene: TRBV7-8
j_gene: TRBJ1-2

CDR3aa: CASSQRGGSPLHF
CDR3nt: TGTGCCAGTAGTCAACGGGGAGGGTCACCCCTCCACTTT
d_gene: -
abundance: -
v_gene: TRBV19
j_gene: TRBJ1-6

CDR3aa: CASRGQHQETQYF
CDR3nt: TGTGCCAGCAGGGGACAGCACCAAGAGACCCAGTACTTC
d_gene: TRBD1
abundance: few
v_gene: TRBV2
j_gene: TRBJ2-5

CDR3aa: CASSLQGVDNYGYTF
CDR3nt: TGTGCCAGCAGTCTCCAGGGGGTAGACAACTATGGCTACACCTTC
d_gene: TRBD1
abundance: -
v_gene: TRBV27
j_gene: TRBJ1-2

CDR3aa: CASGMGQPQHF
CDR3nt: TGTGCCAGCGGGATGGGTCAGCCCCAGCATTTT
d_gene: -
abundance: once
v_gene: TRBV28
j_gene: TRBJ1-5

CDR3aa: CASSLDVLRGRTGEAFF
CDR3nt: TGTGCCAGCAGCTTAGATGTCTTGCGGGGCAGAACAGGTGAAGCTTTCTTT
d_gene: -
abundance: -
v_gene: TRBV7-2
j_gene: TRBJ1-1

CDR3aa: CASSPLSGPGNYGYTF
CDR3nt: TGTGCCAGCAGCCCCCTATCAGGGCCAGGGAACTATGGCTACACCTTC
d_gene: -
abundance: -
v_gene: TRBV3-1/TRBV3-2
j_gene: TRBJ1-2

CDR3aa: CAIKGQLLAEAFF
CDR3nt: TGTGCCATCAAAGGACAGCTTTTGGCGGAAGCTTTCTTT
d_gene: -
abundance: -
v_gene: TRBV6-5
j_gene: TRBJ1-1

CDR3aa: CASRTQTAQSAFF
CDR3nt: TGTGCCAGCAGAACGCAGACAGCCCAGTCGGCTTTCTTT
d_gene: -
abundance: few
v_gene: TRBV28
j_gene: TRBJ1-1

CDR3aa: CAISEGQGGGSEQYF
CDR3nt: TGTGCCATCAGTGAAGGACAGGGCGGAGGTTCCGAGCAGTACTTC
d_gene: TRBD1
abundance: -
v_gene: TRBV10-3
j_gene: TRBJ2-7

CDR3aa: CASSLVGFEQYF
CDR3nt: TGTGCCAGCAGCTTAGTTGGGTTCGAGCAGTACTTC
d_gene: -
abundance: -
v_gene: TRBV7-9
j_gene: TRBJ2-7

CDR3aa: CASSLDSDTQYF
CDR3nt: TGCGCCAGCAGCTTGGATTCAGATACGCAGTATTTT
d_gene: -
abundance: many
v_gene: TRBV5-1
j_gene: TRBJ2-3